Shown below are 15 T cell receptor beta chains from a single sample sequenced in a study of early T cells in non-severe SARS-CoV-2 infection. Each CDR3 protein is one row after TCRdb ran MiXCR on the 5' RACE reads. This table has approximately 110,000 distinct CDR3 sequences, 15% appearing once. The sample consisted of whole blood. The source of these receptors is an adult who was a healthcare worker with PCR-confirmed SARS-CoV-2 infection or an uninfected control (not recorded which).

In this sample, this clonotype turned up a few times. The chain employs TRBV12-3 or TRBV12-4 and TRBJ2-1; 8 positions match TRBD1. The CDR3 is 14 residues long. V dropped 6 bases and J dropped 3; count of bases not matched to a gene: 4. The CDR3, as DNA: TGTGCCAGCAGAAAACAGGGGGTCTACAATGAGCAGTTCTTC. Translation: CASRKQGVYNEQFF.

This clonotype was detected ten times or more. The gene calls are TRBV7-8 and TRBJ1-4, with D hard to call. This CDR3 is 15 amino acids long. Germline values: CDR1 SGHVS, CDR2 FQNEAQ. V lost 3 bases, J lost 0 bases, and 8 bases lay in between. The CDR3: CASSFRIPTNEKLFF. The CDR3 region has the DNA TGTGCCAGCAGCTTCCGCATCCCAACTAATGAAAAACTGTTTTTT.

The V call is TRBV2, the J call TRBJ1-2; D unclear. This CDR3 contains 11 residues. V dropped 5 bases and J dropped 8 bases, with 9 bases sitting between them. The germline V gene has CDR1 SNHLY and CDR2 FYNNEI. Here the CDR3 reads CASSLESGYTF. CDR3 nucleotides: TGTGCCAGCAGTCTAGAATCCGGCTACACCTTC.

V usage is TRBV19 and J usage is TRBJ1-2; D is unresolved. CDR1 and CDR2 from the germline V gene are LNHDA and SQIVND (reference sequence). The CDR3 extends over 14 amino acids. V was trimmed by 7 bases and J by 1 base, leaving 13 bases between them. The CDR3 protein is CASNTPRINYGYTF. The CDR3 DNA follows: TGTGCCAGTAATACGCCGCGTATTAACTATGGCTACACCTTC.

This sequence joins TRBV5-1 and TRBJ2-3; D is unclear. This CDR3 comprises 14 residues. Germline CDR1 SGHRS, CDR2 YFSETQ. The germline V and J ends were trimmed by 5 bases and 0 bases, with 10 bases remaining between them. As DNA, the CDR3 is TGCGCCAGCAGTCGGATGGGGAGCACAGATACGCAGTATTTT. Its translation: CASSRMGSTDTQYF.

The table lists this clonotype with a few counts. This chain connects TRBV5-1 to TRBJ2-7, with D uncertain. V was clipped by 4 bases and J by 7 bases, with 18 bases between them. The CDR3 covers 14 residues. The germline CDR1 and CDR2 sequences are SGHRS and YFSETQ. CDR3 nucleotides: TGCGCCAGCAGCGTTGGACCCGAATCGAGGGAGCAGTACTTC. This sequence encodes CASSVGPESREQYF.

The gene calls are TRBV30 and TRBJ2-3; a possible D gene is TRBD2 (5 bases). The CDR3 sequence is 15 residues long. The germline V gene has CDR1 GTSNPN and CDR2 SVGIG (reference sequence). Trimming stripped 0 bases from V and 2 bases from J, with 12 bases between. The CDR3 protein is CAWSVRAEPTDTQYF. The CDR3 DNA is TGTGCCTGGAGTGTACGAGCGGAGCCCACAGATACGCAGTATTTT.

This chain connects TRBV29-1 to TRBJ2-2, with D maybe TRBD2 (5 bases). Germline values: CDR1 SQVTM, CDR2 ANQGSEA. This CDR3 comprises 12 residues. V was pared by 3 bases and J by 6 bases, with 8 bases between. The CDR3 DNA sequence: TGCAGCGTTGAGGCGGAGGCCGGGGAGCTGTTTTTT. It yields the protein CSVEAEAGELFF.

The chain joins TRBV7-2 to TRBJ2-7, with a possible D match to TRBD1 (6 bases). The CDR3 spans 14 residues. From germline, CDR1 is SGHTA and CDR2 FQGNSA. V lost 5 bases and J lost 0, with 11 bases in between. CDR3 region: CASSATGISYEQYF. The DNA for the CDR3 is TGTGCCAGCAGCGCGACAGGAATCTCCTACGAGCAGTACTTC.

This clonotype was seen a handful of times. The rearrangement links TRBV12-3 or TRBV12-4 to TRBJ1-4; TRBD1 might be the D (6 bases). V was clipped by 3 bases and J by 8 bases, with 10 bases between them. The CDR3 has 13 amino acids. The CDR3 loop is CASSFGQREKLFF. The CDR3 DNA is TGTGCCAGCAGTTTTGGACAGAGAGAAAAACTGTTTTTT.

This clonotype was seen repeatedly, ten times or more. The V and J genes are TRBV5-1 and TRBJ2-7; a possible D gene is TRBD2 (6 bases). This CDR3 spans 14 amino acids. Trimming pared 0 bases from V and 0 bases from J, leaving 7 bases between. Germline CDR1 and CDR2: SGHRS and YFSETQ. In nucleotides, the CDR3 is TGCGCCAGCAGCTTGGGGCGGGACTCCTACGAGCAGTACTTC. This encodes CASSLGRDSYEQYF.

This clonotype appeared many times. V and J are TRBV10-2 and TRBJ2-3, with 10 bases lining up with TRBD2. The CDR3 has 16 residues. V was pared by 5 bases and J by 6 bases, with 11 bases of the junction left unmatched. Looked up from germline, CDR1 is WSHSY and CDR2 is SAAADI. The CDR3 DNA follows: TGCGCCAGCAGTCCTAGCGGGGGCGCCGACGGGGATACGCAGTATTTT. The encoded protein is CASSPSGGADGDTQYF.

The CDR3: CASSRVRTSGNTIYF. The CDR3 coding sequence is TGTGCCAGCAGCCGGGTTAGGACTTCTGGAAACACCATATATTTT. The rearrangement joins TRBV14 to TRBJ1-3; D uncertain. Germline values: CDR1 SGHDN, CDR2 FVKESK. The CDR3 length is 15 residues. V was clipped by 4 bases and J by 1 base, with 11 bases between them.

This clonotype was seen repeatedly, ten times or more. The chain combines TRBV12-3 or TRBV12-4 with TRBJ1-1, with a tentative D call TRBD1 (6 bases). With 6 bases removed from V and 4 bases from J, the gap between germline ends came to 21 bases. This CDR3 is 16 amino acids long. CDR3: CASRIGQITTGTEAFF. The CDR3 coding sequence is TGTGCCAGCAGAATTGGACAGATCACAACGGGCACTGAAGCTTTCTTT.

The rearrangement links TRBV5-1 to TRBJ2-3; 8 positions match TRBD2. V shed 2 bases and J 2 bases; nucleotides not matched to a gene: 7. The germline gives CDR1 SGHRS, CDR2 YFSETQ. The CDR3 runs 16 residues. CDR3 protein: CASSFHNSGTTDTQYF. DNA of the CDR3: TGCGCCAGCAGCTTCCATAATAGCGGGACCACAGATACGCAGTATTTT.